The T cell receptor beta chain under discussion was sequenced for a study of T-cell reconstitution after alpha-beta-depleted transplantation in children. General study points: Hyperexpanded clones declined; after one year, newly produced T cells mostly supplied diversity. About two months after transplant, alpha-beta T cells reportedly came from several hundred expanded graft clones. There were some patients whose high TCRbeta diversity at day 60 came from surviving recipient T cells and thymic progenitors.

Germline CDR1 is SGDLS and CDR2 is YYNGEE. This CDR3 comprises 17 residues. Losses at the gene ends were 4 bases for V and 0 bases for J; bases not matched to a gene: 11. Unique molecular identifiers were used to barcode this TCRbeta library. TCRdb independently ran MiXCR on the PCR reads; one entry per CDR3 protein. The sample carries around 300,000 distinct CDR3 sequences, roughly 7.8% recorded once. This clonotype has only a few counts. Its antigen is currently unknown. The chain carries TRBV9 and TRBJ2-5; TRBD2 matches at 8 bases. The material sequenced was peripheral blood, taken 360 days after TCRalphabeta/CD19-depleted stem cell transplant. This TCR came from a female patient aged 2-15 years who had a stem cell transplant for Fanconi anemia, so the T cells may come from the graft donor. In DNA form, the CDR3 reads TGTGCCAGCAGCCCCGGGGGGGGAGGGTACCACCAAGAGACCCAGTACTTC. Amino acids: CASSPGGGGYHQETQYF.